Each of the 22 T cell receptor beta chains below was sequenced from the same sample in a study of blood T cell repertoires in COVID-19. Profiling relied on immunoSEQ multiplex PCR, and the TCRdb table lists in-frame clones only, not all of them. The sample yields roughly 230,000 clones, roughly four fifths seen once. The material sequenced was peripheral blood. All receptors derive from a woman in her 50s with acute or convalescent COVID-19.

The chain recombines TRBV11-2 with TRBJ2-5, with D perhaps TRBD1 (6 bases). Trimming took 1 base from V and 5 from J, leaving 20 bases between them. Germline V gene lookup returns CDR1 SGHAT and CDR2 FQNNGV. The CDR3 covers 17 residues. For the CDR3, the DNA is TGTGCCAGCAGCTTAGGAGGAGCAGGGGTGATTTCGGAGACCCAGTACTTC. It encodes CASSLGGAGVISETQYF.

The chain uses TRBV19 and TRBJ2-5; 7 bases are shared with TRBD2. This CDR3 comprises 14 residues. V lost 6 bases and J lost 4; bases outside the gene matches: 8. Germline assignment: CDR1 LNHDA and CDR2 SQIVND (reference sequence). The CDR3 here is CASSPTGGRETQYF. The CDR3 bases are TGTGCCAGTAGCCCCACGGGCGGGAGAGAGACCCAGTACTTC.

J is TRBJ2-5 and V is TRBV2, with D unresolved. This CDR3 comprises 14 residues. CDR1 and CDR2 from the germline V gene are SNHLY and FYNNEI. Trimming pared 3 bases from V and 0 bases from J, leaving 8 bases between. The CDR3 DNA sequence: TGTGCCAGCAGTGAGACAATGTACCAAGAGACCCAGTACTTC. Residues: CASSETMYQETQYF.

This chain's CDR3 is CASSESAGQETQYF. The CDR3 bases are TGCGCCAGCAGTGAGTCTGCGGGGCAAGAGACCCAGTACTTC. V is TRBV10-1 and J is TRBJ2-5, with a possible D match to TRBD2 (6 bases). V lost 0 bases to trimming and J lost 2 bases, with 7 bases between them. Looked up from germline, CDR1 is WNHNN and CDR2 is SYGVQD (reference sequence). The CDR3 extends over 14 amino acids.

The gene calls are TRBV6-5 and TRBJ2-2, with D maybe TRBD1 (5 bases). This CDR3 contains 13 residues. The ends were cut back, 5 bases at V and 6 bases at J, with 10 bases in the middle. Germline CDR1 and CDR2: MNHEY and SVGAGI. CDR3 DNA sequence: TGTGCCAGCAGTAGAAGGGGTCCCGGGGAGCTGTTTTTT. Translating gives CASSRRGPGELFF.

This sequence joins TRBV12-3 or TRBV12-4 and TRBJ1-1, with D unclear. V lost 2 bases and J 10 bases, leaving 14 bases between the germline ends. This CDR3 comprises 13 residues. The CDR3 bases are TGTGCCAGCAGTTTAAGGACTCAAGCCCGAGCTTTCTTT. Amino acids: CASSLRTQARAFF.

V is TRBV5-6 and J is TRBJ1-5; D is undetermined. CDR1 is SGHDT, CDR2 YYEEEE, per germline. The germline V and J ends were trimmed by 4 bases and 1 base, with 24 bases remaining between them. The CDR3 runs 19 residues. The CDR3 sequence is CASSRGGGLLGSSNQPQHF. Written as DNA, the CDR3 is TGTGCCAGCAGCCGGGGTGGCGGTCTTCTTGGTTCCAGCAATCAGCCCCAGCATTTT.

V usage is TRBV12-3 or TRBV12-4 and J usage is TRBJ2-5; tentative D call: TRBD2 (5 bases). Trimming pared 4 bases from V and 6 bases from J, leaving 6 bases between. The CDR3 runs to 11 residues. CDR3 loop: CASSSGKTQYF. DNA of the CDR3: TGTGCCAGCAGTTCGGGAAAGACCCAGTACTTC.

The chain carries TRBV7-2 and TRBJ2-5; unclear D gene. The germline V and J ends were trimmed by 6 bases and 5 bases, with 13 bases remaining between them. In germline, CDR1 is SGHTA, CDR2 FQGNSA. The CDR3 contains 13 residues. This chain's CDR3 is CASRKAGQETQYF. As DNA, the CDR3 is TGTGCCAGCAGAAAAGCTGGGCAGGAGACCCAGTACTTC.

The V gene is TRBV28, the J gene TRBJ2-2; D is unresolved. CDR1 is MDHEN, CDR2 SYDVKM, per germline. V lost 5 bases and J 3 bases, leaving 10 bases between the germline ends. The length of the CDR3 is 14 residues. The CDR3: CASSPDTYTGELFF. The CDR3 nucleotides are TGTGCCAGCAGTCCCGACACGTACACCGGGGAGCTGTTTTTT. Looking up the rest from reference TRBV28 and TRBJ2-2 gives the full variable domain: DVKVTQSSRYLVKRTGEKVFLECVQDMDHENMFWYRQDPGLGLRLIYFSYDVKMKEKGDIPEGYSVSREKKERFSLILESASTNQTSMYLCASSPDTYTGELFFGEGSRLTVL.

CDR3 loop: CASSSQETQYF. CDR3 in DNA: TGTGCCAGCAGCTCGCAAGAGACCCAGTACTTC. The genes are TRBV5-6 and TRBJ2-5; D ambiguous. Looked up from germline, CDR1 is SGHDT and CDR2 is YYEEEE. V was pared by 3 bases and J by 2 bases, with 2 bases between. CDR3 size: 11 residues.

The gene calls are TRBV30 and TRBJ2-7; TRBD1 aligns across 11 bases. CDR3 length: 15 amino acids. The V gene's germline CDR1 is GTSNPN and CDR2 SVGIG (reference sequence). V lost 1 base, J lost 7 bases, and 9 bases stayed unmatched. The chain's CDR3 is CAWSGGTGGFREQYF. The CDR3 DNA sequence: TGTGCCTGGAGTGGTGGGACAGGGGGATTTCGGGAGCAGTACTTC.

This sequence joins TRBV21-1 and TRBJ2-1; whether TRBD2, the table's D call, matches the DNA was not checked. TRBV21-1 is deemed a pseudogene. This CDR3 is 19 amino acids long. CDR3 bases: TGTGCCAGCAGCATGGAGGACTACTCGAGGCTCCTTACCTACAATGAGCAGTTCTTC. Translating gives CASSMEDYSRLLTYNEQFF.

The gene calls are TRBV7-3 and TRBJ2-5; the D is unclear. The V gene lost 5 bases and the J gene lost 2 bases, with 12 bases spanning the gap. This CDR3 is 14 amino acids long. Germline loops: CDR1 SGHTA, CDR2 FQGTGA. CDR3 bases: TGTGCCAGCAGCCCCTTTGATCAGCAAGAGACCCAGTACTTC. This sequence encodes CASSPFDQQETQYF. Full variable domain (remainder filled in from reference TRBV7-3 and TRBJ2-5): GAGVSQTPSNKVTEKGKYVELRCDPISGHTALYWYRQSLGQGPEFLIYFQGTGAADDSGLPNDRFFAVRPEGSVSTLKIQRTERGDSAVYLCASSPFDQQETQYFGPGTRLLVL.

This clone was observed many times. V usage is TRBV2 and J usage is TRBJ1-2, with TRBD1 matching 10 bases. The CDR3 consists of 15 residues. Germline CDR1 SNHLY, CDR2 FYNNEI. V was clipped by 0 bases and J by 8 bases; unmatched bases: 6. The DNA for the CDR3 is TGTGCCAGCAGTGAAGCGAGCGGGACAGGGGCCGGCTACACCTTC. Its protein product is CASSEASGTGAGYTF.

This chain joins TRBV6-6 and TRBJ2-2, with TRBD2 identical over 7 bases. V lost 9 bases, J lost 8 bases, and 15 bases stayed unmatched. CDR3 length: 15 residues. From germline, CDR1 is MNHNY and CDR2 SVGAGI (reference sequence). The CDR3 nucleotides are TGTGCCAGGGTAAAGACTAGCTATGGGGTTGGGGAGCTGTTTTTT. It codes for CARVKTSYGVGELFF.

The rearrangement links TRBV7-8 to TRBJ2-3; 10 bases match TRBD2. This CDR3 comprises 14 residues. V shed 6 bases and J 5 bases; nucleotides not matched to a gene: 5. Germline assignment: CDR1 SGHVS and CDR2 FQNEAQ. The CDR3: CASRRTSGIDTQYF. The CDR3 nucleotides read TGTGCCAGCAGACGGACTAGCGGAATAGATACGCAGTATTTT.

The rearrangement uses TRBV7-8 and TRBJ2-3; a weak D match, TRBD2 (5 bases). Germline V gene lookup returns CDR1 SGHVS and CDR2 FQNEAQ. The CDR3 loop spans 14 amino acids. Trimming cost V 5 bases and J 5 bases, with 14 bases left between them. CDR3 loop: CASSMGAAEDTQYF. The CDR3 DNA reads as TGTGCCAGCAGCATGGGAGCCGCGGAAGATACGCAGTATTTT.

This clone was counted ten times or more. The chain employs TRBV6-1 and TRBJ2-7, with TRBD2 as a possible D gene (5 bases). The V gene lost 2 bases and the J gene lost 2 bases, with 13 bases spanning the gap. Germline assignment: CDR1 MNHNS and CDR2 SASEGT. The CDR3 contains 15 residues. The CDR3, as DNA: TGTGCCAGCAGTGAATCAAGGACTCTCCCCTACGAGCAGTACTTC. This sequence encodes CASSESRTLPYEQYF.

The chain has TRBV28 and TRBJ1-2; D not resolved. V was pared by 8 bases and J by 7 bases, with 11 bases between. Germline V gives CDR1 MDHEN, CDR2 SYDVKM. This CDR3 region has 11 residues. CDR3 sequence reads: CASHRGGGYTF. The CDR3 nucleotides are TGTGCCAGCCACCGAGGTGGTGGCTACACCTTC.

The chain has TRBV19 and TRBJ2-4; 7 bases agree with TRBD1. This CDR3 region has 16 residues. CDR1 and CDR2 (germline): LNHDA, SQIVND (reference sequence). V shed 5 bases and J 0 bases; nucleotides not matched to a gene: 7. The CDR3 sequence: CASSGGQTLAKNIQYF. The CDR3 coding sequence is TGTGCCAGTAGTGGGGGACAGACACTAGCCAAAAACATTCAGTACTTC.

The chain joins TRBV5-1 to TRBJ1-1; D gene ambiguous. Trimming stripped 2 bases from V and 1 base from J, with 9 bases between. This CDR3 comprises 14 residues. Germline V gene sequence: CDR1 SGHRS, CDR2 YFSETQ. CDR3 loop: CASSFISENTEAFF. The CDR3 nucleotides are TGCGCCAGCAGCTTCATCTCAGAGAACACTGAAGCTTTCTTT.